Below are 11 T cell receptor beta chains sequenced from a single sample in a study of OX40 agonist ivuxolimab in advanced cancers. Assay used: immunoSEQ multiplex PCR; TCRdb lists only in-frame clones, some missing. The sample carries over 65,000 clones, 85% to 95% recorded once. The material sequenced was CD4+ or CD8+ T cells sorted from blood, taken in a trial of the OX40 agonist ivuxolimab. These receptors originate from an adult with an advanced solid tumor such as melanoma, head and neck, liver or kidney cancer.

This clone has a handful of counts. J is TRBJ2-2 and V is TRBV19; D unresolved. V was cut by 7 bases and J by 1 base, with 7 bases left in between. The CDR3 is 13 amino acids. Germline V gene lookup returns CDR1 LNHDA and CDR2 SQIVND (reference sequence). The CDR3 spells CASKARNTGELFF. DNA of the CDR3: TGTGCCAGTAAGGCCCGGAACACCGGGGAGCTGTTTTTT.

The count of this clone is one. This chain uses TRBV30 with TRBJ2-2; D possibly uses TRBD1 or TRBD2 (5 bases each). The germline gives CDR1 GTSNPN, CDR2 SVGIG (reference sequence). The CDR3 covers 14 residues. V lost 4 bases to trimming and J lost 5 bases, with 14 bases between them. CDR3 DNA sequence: TGTGCCTGGAACGTTCTGGGGGTAACCGGGGAGCTGTTTTTT. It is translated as CAWNVLGVTGELFF.

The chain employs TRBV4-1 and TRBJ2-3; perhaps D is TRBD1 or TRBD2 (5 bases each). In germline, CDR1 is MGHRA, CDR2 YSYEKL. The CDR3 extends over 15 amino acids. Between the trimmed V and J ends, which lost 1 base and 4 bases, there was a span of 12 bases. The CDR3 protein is CASSQVRQGADTQYF. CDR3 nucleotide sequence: TGCGCCAGCAGCCAAGTTAGGCAGGGAGCAGATACGCAGTATTTT.

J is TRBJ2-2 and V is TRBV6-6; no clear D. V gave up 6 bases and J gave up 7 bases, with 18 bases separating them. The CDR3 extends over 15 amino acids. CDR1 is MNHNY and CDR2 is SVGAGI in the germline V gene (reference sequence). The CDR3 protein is CASRLLGSGGGELFF. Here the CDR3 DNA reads TGTGCCAGCAGATTGCTAGGGTCCGGTGGCGGGGAGCTGTTTTTT.

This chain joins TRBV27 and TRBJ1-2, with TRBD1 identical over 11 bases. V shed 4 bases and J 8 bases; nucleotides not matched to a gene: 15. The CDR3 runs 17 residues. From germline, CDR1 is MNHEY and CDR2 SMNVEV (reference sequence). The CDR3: CASSSPSGQGGYGGYTF. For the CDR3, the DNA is TGTGCCAGCAGTTCACCCTCGGGACAGGGGGGGTACGGCGGCTACACCTTC.

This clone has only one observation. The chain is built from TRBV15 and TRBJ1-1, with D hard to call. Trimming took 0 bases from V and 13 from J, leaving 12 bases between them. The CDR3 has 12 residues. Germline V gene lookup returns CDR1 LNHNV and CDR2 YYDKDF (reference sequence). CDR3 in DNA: TGTGCCACCAGCAGAGATTCGGGTGTAGGTTTCTTT. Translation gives CATSRDSGVGFF.

CDR3: CASSPRTGRGDYEQYF. CDR3 coding DNA: TGTGCCAGCAGTCCAAGGACAGGCCGGGGAGACTACGAGCAGTACTTC. The chain has TRBV28 and TRBJ2-7; 7 bases are a match to TRBD1. CDR1 and CDR2 from the germline V gene are MDHEN and SYDVKM. This CDR3 is 16 amino acids long. J lost 3 bases, V lost 5 bases, and 13 bases had no gene match.

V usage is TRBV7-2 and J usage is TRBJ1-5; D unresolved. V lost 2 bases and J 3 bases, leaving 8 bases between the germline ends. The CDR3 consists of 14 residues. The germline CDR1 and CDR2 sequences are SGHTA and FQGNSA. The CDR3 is CASSLSRANQPQHF. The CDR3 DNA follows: TGTGCCAGCAGCTTATCGAGGGCCAATCAGCCCCAGCATTTT.

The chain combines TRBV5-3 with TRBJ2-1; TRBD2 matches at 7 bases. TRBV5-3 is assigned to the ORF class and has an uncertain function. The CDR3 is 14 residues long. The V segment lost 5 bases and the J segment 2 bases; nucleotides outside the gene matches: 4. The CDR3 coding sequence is TGTGCCAGAAGTTGGGAGGGCCCCTACAATGAGCAGTTCTTC. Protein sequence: CARSWEGPYNEQFF.

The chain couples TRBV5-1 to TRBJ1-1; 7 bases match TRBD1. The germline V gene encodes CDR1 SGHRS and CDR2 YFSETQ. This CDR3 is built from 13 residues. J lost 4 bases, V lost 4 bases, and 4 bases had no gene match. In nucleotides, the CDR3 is TGCGCCAGCAGCAGGGACAGACCCACTGAAGCTTTCTTT. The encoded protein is CASSRDRPTEAFF.

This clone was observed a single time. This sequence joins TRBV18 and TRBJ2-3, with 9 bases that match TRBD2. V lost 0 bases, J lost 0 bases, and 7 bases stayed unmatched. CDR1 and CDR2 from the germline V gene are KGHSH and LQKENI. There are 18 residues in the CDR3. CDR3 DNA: TGTGCCAGCTCACCACCGGGAAGCGGGAGGACCAGCACAGATACGCAGTATTTT. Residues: CASSPPGSGRTSTDTQYF.